Below, one TCR beta chain is given with its context. Original processing notes: Reference gene primer amplification gave estimated nucleated cell counts. The protocol was immunoSEQ multiplex PCR, while the TCRdb copy is restricted to in-frame clones and leaves out a portion. That table supplies the V and J calls and clone size; D and trimming were determined from the DNA. This table holds over 120,000 clones, about 89% found once. These data belong to a study of blood T cell repertoires in COVID-19. On the study more broadly: Researchers got acute and convalescent COVID-19 samples from the United States, Italy and Spain. Sources were T cells, B-cell-depleted T cells, or PBMCs; the material itself was cDNA or gDNA.

The CDR3 extends over 15 amino acids. Germline V gene sequence: CDR1 SNHLY, CDR2 FYNNEI. The junction had 4 bases not matched to a gene; V was cut back by 2 bases and J by 1 base. Sequenced: peripheral blood. The clonotype comes from a man aged 55 to 69 with active or convalescent COVID-19. The chain combines TRBV2 with TRBJ2-5; TRBD2 agrees at 7 bases. CDR3 protein: CASSENPGGQETQYF. The CDR3 nucleotides are TGTGCCAGCAGTGAAAACCCGGGGGGCCAAGAGACCCAGTACTTC.